Detailed here is one T cell receptor (beta chain). Sequencing was performed with immunoSEQ multiplex PCR; in TCRdb, only in-frame clones are kept and a portion is missing. The sample lists nearly 60,000 clones; around 90% were seen once. This record comes from a study of OX40 agonist ivuxolimab in advanced cancers. Looked up from germline, CDR1 is LGHNA and CDR2 is YNFKEQ. Unmatched junction bases numbered 4, after V lost 4 bases and J lost 0 bases. This CDR3 contains 15 residues. This rearrangement joins TRBV4-2 to TRBJ2-5; 8 positions match TRBD2. The clonotype originates from an adult with an advanced solid tumor such as melanoma, head and neck, liver or kidney cancer. The sample here was CD4+ or CD8+ T cells sorted from blood, taken in a trial of the OX40 agonist ivuxolimab. The CDR3: CASSLAGTYQETQYF. CDR3 sequence (DNA): TGTGCCAGCAGCCTAGCGGGAACGTACCAAGAGACCCAGTACTTC.